Sequencing of this T cell receptor (beta chain) was carried out in a study of T cells in Graves' hyperthyroidism and ophthalmopathy. Study-wide background: Blood was drawn when the patient was first diagnosed and still untreated.

RNA transcripts yielded amplified TCR beta CDR3 regions. The TCR CDR3 was amplified in a first-round RT-PCR using the HTBI primer set. TCRdb recomputed calls from the multiplex PCR reads with MiXCR, one row per CDR3 protein. The repertoire holds around 500,000 distinct CDR3 sequences, with 14% as singletons. The germline gives CDR1 MNHEY, CDR2 SMNVEV (reference sequence). This CDR3 has 14 residues. Trimming took off 7 bases at V and 1 base at J, with 14 bases between the two ends. Absence of ophthalmopathy progression within 18 months defined stable Graves' hyperthyroidism. The study enrolled patients aged 18 to 65 with newly diagnosed hyperthyroidism of under 2 months' duration. Orbital computed tomography and thyroid ultrasound, together with serum TRAb and thyroxine and clinical symptoms, were used for diagnoses. This clonotype has just a few counts.

The sequence derives from a woman between 40 and 50 years old with Graves' hyperthyroidism. Sequenced sample: blood. This sequence joins TRBV27 and TRBJ2-7; D gene ambiguous. The CDR3 region has the DNA TGTGCCAGCACCCCGACCGCCACTTCCTACGAGCAGTACTTC. Translated, it gives CASTPTATSYEQYF.